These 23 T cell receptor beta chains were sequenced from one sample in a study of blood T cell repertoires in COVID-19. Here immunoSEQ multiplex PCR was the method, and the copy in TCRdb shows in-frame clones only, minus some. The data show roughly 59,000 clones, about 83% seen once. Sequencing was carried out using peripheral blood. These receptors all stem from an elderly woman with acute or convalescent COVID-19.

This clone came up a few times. CDR3 protein: CATSAWTGGTYEQYF. CDR3 nucleotides: TGTGCCACCAGTGCCTGGACAGGTGGGACCTACGAGCAGTACTTC. V gene TRBV24-1 combines with J gene TRBJ2-7, with 7 positions matching TRBD1. V dropped 5 bases and J dropped 2; count of bases not matched to a gene: 8. This CDR3 is built from 15 residues. Per germline, CDR1 KGHDR and CDR2 SFDVKD.

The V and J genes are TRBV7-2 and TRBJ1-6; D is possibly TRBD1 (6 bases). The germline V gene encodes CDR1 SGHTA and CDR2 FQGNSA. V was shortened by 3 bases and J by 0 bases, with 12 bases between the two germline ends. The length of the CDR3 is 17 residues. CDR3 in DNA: TGTGCCAGCAGCTTTCAGGGGCGAAGCTCCTATAATTCACCCCTCCACTTT. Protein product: CASSFQGRSSYNSPLHF.

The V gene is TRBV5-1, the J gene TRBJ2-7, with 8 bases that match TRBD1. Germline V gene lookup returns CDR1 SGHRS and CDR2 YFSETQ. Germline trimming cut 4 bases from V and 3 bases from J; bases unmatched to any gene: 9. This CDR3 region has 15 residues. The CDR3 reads CASSLWTGSVYEQYF. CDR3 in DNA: TGCGCCAGCAGCCTCTGGACAGGGTCGGTCTACGAGCAGTACTTC.

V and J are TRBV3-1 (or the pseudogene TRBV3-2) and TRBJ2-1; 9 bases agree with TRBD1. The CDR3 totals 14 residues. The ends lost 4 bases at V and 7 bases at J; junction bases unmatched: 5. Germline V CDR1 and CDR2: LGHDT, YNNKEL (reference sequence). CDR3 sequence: CASSPGTGWNEQFF. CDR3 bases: TGTGCCAGCAGCCCAGGGACAGGGTGGAATGAGCAGTTCTTC.

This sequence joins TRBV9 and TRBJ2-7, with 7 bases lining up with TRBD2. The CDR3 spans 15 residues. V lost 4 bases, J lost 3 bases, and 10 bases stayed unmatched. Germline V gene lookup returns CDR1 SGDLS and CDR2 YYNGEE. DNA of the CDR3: TGTGCCAGCAGCCAAAGGGGAGGGAGAGGCTACGAGCAGTACTTC. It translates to CASSQRGGRGYEQYF. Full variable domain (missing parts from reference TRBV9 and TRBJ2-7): DSGVTQTPKHLITATGQRVTLRCSPRSGDLSVYWYQQSLDQGLQFLIQYYNGEERAKGNILERFSAQQFPDLHSELNLSSLELGDSALYFCASSQRGGRGYEQYFGPGTRLTVT.

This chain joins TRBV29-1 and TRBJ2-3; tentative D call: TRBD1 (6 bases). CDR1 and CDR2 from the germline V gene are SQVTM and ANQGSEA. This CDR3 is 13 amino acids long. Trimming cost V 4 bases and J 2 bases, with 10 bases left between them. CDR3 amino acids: CSVGRGNTDTQYF. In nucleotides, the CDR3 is TGCAGCGTTGGCAGGGGCAACACAGATACGCAGTATTTT.

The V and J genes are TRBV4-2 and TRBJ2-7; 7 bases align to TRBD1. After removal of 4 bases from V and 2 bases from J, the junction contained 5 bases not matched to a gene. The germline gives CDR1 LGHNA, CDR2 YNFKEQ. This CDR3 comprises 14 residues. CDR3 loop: CASSRQGSTYEQYF. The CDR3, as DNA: TGTGCCAGCAGCCGACAGGGATCAACCTACGAGCAGTACTTC.

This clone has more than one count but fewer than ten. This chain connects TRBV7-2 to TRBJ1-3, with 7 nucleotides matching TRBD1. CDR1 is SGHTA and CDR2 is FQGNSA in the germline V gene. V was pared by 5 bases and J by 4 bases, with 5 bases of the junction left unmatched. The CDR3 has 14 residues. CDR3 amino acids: CASSRDSTGNTIYF. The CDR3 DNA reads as TGTGCCAGCAGCCGGGACAGTACAGGAAACACCATATATTTT.

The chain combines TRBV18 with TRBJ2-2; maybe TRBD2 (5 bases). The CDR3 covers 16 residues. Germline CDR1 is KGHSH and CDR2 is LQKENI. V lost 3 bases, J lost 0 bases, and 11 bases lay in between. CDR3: CASSPSGKTNTGELFF. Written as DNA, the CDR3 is TGTGCCAGCTCACCGAGCGGTAAAACGAACACCGGGGAGCTGTTTTTT.

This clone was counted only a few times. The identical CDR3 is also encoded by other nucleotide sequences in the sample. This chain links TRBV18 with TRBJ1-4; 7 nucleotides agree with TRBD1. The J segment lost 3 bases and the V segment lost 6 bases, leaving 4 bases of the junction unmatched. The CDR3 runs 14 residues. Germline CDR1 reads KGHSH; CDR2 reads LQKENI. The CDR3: CASSPGQPNEKLFF. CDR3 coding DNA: TGTGCCAGCTCCCCGGGACAGCCTAATGAAAAACTGTTTTTT.

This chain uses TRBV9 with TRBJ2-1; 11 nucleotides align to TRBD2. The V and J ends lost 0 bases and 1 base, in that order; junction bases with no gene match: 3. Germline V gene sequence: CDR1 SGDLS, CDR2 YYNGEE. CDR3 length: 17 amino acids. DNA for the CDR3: TGTGCCAGCAGCGTAGTAGCGGGAGGGGCATCCTACAATGAGCAGTTCTTC. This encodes CASSVVAGGASYNEQFF.

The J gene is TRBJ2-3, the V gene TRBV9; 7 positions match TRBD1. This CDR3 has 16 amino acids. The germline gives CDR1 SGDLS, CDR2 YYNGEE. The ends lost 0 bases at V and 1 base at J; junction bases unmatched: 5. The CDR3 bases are TGTGCCAGCAGCGTAGGCCCAGGGGGTGGCACAGATACGCAGTATTTT. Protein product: CASSVGPGGGTDTQYF. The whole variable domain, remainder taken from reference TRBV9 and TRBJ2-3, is DSGVTQTPKHLITATGQRVTLRCSPRSGDLSVYWYQQSLDQGLQFLIQYYNGEERAKGNILERFSAQQFPDLHSELNLSSLELGDSALYFCASSVGPGGGTDTQYFGPGTRLTVL.

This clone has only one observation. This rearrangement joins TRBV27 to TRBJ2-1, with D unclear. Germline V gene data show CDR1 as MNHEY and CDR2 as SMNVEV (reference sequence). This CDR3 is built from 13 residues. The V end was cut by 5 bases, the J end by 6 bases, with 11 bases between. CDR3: CASSLPQINEQFF. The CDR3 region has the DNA TGTGCCAGCAGTCTCCCTCAGATCAATGAGCAGTTCTTC.

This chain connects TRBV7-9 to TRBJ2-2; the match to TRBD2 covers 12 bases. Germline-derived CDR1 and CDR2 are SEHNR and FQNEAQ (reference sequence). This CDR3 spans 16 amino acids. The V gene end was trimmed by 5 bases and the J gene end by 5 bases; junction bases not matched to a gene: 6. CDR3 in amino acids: CASSLTSGRDTGELFF. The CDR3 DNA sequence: TGTGCCAGCAGCCTGACTAGCGGGAGAGATACCGGGGAGCTGTTTTTT.

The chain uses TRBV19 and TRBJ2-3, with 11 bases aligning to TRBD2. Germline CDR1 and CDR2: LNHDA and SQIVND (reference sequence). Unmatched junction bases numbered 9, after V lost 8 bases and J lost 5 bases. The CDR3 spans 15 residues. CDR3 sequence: CASADGTSGRDTQYF. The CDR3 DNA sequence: TGTGCCAGTGCTGACGGAACTAGCGGGAGAGATACGCAGTATTTT.

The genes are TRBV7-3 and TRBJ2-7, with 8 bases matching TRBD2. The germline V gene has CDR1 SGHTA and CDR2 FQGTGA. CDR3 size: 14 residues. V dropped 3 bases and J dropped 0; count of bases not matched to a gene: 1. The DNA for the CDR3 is TGTGCCAGCAGCTTCCTAGCGGGCTCCTACGAGCAGTACTTC. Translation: CASSFLAGSYEQYF.

CDR3 sequence reads: CASSFQGTANYGYTF. The CDR3 DNA follows: TGTGCCAGCAGTTTTCAGGGGACGGCAAACTATGGCTACACCTTC. V usage is TRBV27 and J usage is TRBJ1-2, with a weak D call TRBD1 (6 bases). Trimming left V 3 bases short and J 2 bases short, with 13 bases between. From germline, CDR1 is MNHEY and CDR2 SMNVEV (reference sequence). This CDR3 spans 15 amino acids.

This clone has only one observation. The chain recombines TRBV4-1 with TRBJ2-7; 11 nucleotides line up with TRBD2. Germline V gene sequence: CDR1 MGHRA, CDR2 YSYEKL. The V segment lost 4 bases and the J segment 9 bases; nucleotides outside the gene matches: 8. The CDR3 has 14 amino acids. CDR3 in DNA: TGCGCCAGCAGCCGACAGACTAGCGGGAACGTGCAGTACTTC. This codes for CASSRQTSGNVQYF.

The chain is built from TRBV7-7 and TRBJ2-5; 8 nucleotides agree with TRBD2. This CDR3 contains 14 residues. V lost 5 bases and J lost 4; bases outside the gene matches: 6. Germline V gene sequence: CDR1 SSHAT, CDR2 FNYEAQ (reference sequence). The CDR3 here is CASSVGLALETQYF. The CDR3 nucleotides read TGTGCCAGCAGCGTAGGACTAGCTTTAGAGACCCAGTACTTC. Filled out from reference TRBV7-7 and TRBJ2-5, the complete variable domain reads GAGVSQSPRYKVTKRGQDVTLRCDPISSHATLYWYQQALGQGPEFLTYFNYEAQPDKSGLPSDRFSAERPEGSISTLTIQRTEQRDSAMYRCASSVGLALETQYFGPGTRLLVL.

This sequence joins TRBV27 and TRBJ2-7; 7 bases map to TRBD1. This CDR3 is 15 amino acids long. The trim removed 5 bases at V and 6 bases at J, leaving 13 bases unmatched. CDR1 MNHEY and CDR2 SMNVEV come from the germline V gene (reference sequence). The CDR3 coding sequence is TGTGCCAGCAGTACTCCTATGAAAACAGGGGCCGAGCAGTACTTC. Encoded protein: CASSTPMKTGAEQYF.

The CDR3 here is CASSPIGTGITDTQYF. The CDR3, as DNA: TGTGCCAGCAGCCCTATCGGGACAGGTATCACAGATACGCAGTATTTT. V gene TRBV3-1 (or the pseudogene TRBV3-2) combines with J gene TRBJ2-3, with TRBD1 matching 8 bases. Unmatched junction bases numbered 8, after V lost 4 bases and J lost 2 bases. The germline V gene has CDR1 LGHDT and CDR2 YNNKEL (reference sequence). The CDR3 runs to 16 residues.

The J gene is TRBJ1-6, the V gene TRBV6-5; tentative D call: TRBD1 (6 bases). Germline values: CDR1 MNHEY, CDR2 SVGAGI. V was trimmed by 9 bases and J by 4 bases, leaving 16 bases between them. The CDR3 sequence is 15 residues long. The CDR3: CASVPTGTYNSPLHF. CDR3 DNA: TGTGCCAGTGTCCCTACAGGGACATATAATTCACCCCTCCACTTT.

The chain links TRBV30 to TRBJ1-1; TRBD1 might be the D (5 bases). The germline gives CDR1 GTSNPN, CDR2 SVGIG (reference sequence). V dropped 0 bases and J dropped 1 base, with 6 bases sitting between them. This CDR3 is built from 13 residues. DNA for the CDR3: TGTGCCTGGAGTGTACAGGCGAACACTGAAGCTTTCTTT. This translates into CAWSVQANTEAFF.